This TCR beta chain was identified in a study of shared clonotypes between healthy human individuals (dated by TCRdb to the early 2020s). In terms of the full investigation: A few men and a couple of women, aged 18 to 49 years, made up the cohort. To estimate repertoire size and how much clonotype sharing occurs between individuals, the study deeply sequenced the blood TCR repertoires of several healthy adults. For each donor, CD4 naive and CD4 memory were each given three plates, CD8 naive was given two plates, and CD8 memory was given one plate. Different laboratories and diverse techniques were used to prepare libraries and sequence TCR repertoires, to increase sequencing depth and limit assay-specific biases. Between about 0.8 and 9 billion PBMCs per donor were obtained by leukapheresis. Broader findings and caveats from the paper: Compared with non-shared clonotypes, the clonotypes found in all four sorted-subset donors had higher generation probabilities. When several donors were compared, the shared fraction of clonotypes was about 5.2% for naive CD4, approximately 3.3% for naive CD8, more than 2% for memory CD4, and 0.4% for memory CD8. Sampling was limited to blood, and TCR repertoires in tissue likely differ from TCR repertoires in blood. Pairwise subsampling indicated that sequencing depth was expected to affect the degree of clonotype sharing among donors. Naive subsets generally had larger estimated clonotype richness than memory subsets did. Because the study included a small number of donors, the genetic and exposure-history diversity represented was limited. Rarefaction of sorted-subset datasets indicated incomplete sequencing despite the large sequencing depth.

TCR CDR3 regions were amplified from genomic DNA by multiplex PCR using the deep immunoSEQ assay. Extracted genomic DNA from each cell subset was spread evenly across all wells of several immunoSEQ 96-well plates, with each plate serving as a replicate. For sorted subsets, each replicate PCR was loaded with about 0.2 ug genomic DNA, equivalent to 32,000 or so T cell genomes. Purified libraries were measured with a Qubit 3.0 fluorometer, size-checked on a Bioanalyzer 2100, and measured again with the KAPA Library Quantification kit. Every immunoSEQ 96-well plate was sequenced on a dedicated single-read 150-cycle Illumina NextSeq 550 flow cell. The original methods were these. Because the immunoSEQ output held only junctional sequences and lacked quality scores, the filtering could not match the filtering applied to full-length reads. To assign V/J genes and CDR3, sequences were annotated using PyIR, a Python wrapper for IgBLAST v1.9, with IMGT germline references. Any read was removed if the V/J assignment was weak (E-value above 1e-6), the CDR3 was missing, or the read contained stop codons, out-of-frame junctions, or ambiguous translated residues. V3J clonotypes were defined as sequences sharing the same inferred V gene, J gene, and CDR3 amino acid sequence. The percentage overlap between two repertoires was calculated by dividing the number of shared unique clonotypes by the size of the smaller repertoire. Repertoire richness was assessed with RTK rarefaction, the Chao1 estimator, and Recon v2.1 estimates of unobserved clonotypes. Generation probabilities for all TCRbeta clonotypes obtained by the gDNA method from several donors were computed using OLGA. This is the immuneACCESS table as TCRdb keeps it, with only in-frame sequences that have V and J called. A part of the clones is gone; compared with another copy, unresolved V genes explain less than half, and the rest is unexplained. The DNA gave D and trimming, while V, J and clone size come from that table. The sample table contains 1,400,000 or so clones; only one count was recorded for 98% of them. The ten largest clones capture approximately 0.38% of the sample.

Comment on this clone: It has no known antigen specificity. Base qualities are missing; no much larger clone stands one base away.

In the germline V gene, CDR1 corresponds to SGHTA and CDR2 to FQGNSA. V lost 3 bases and J lost 6 bases, and the count of bases not matched to a germline gene is 8. The CDR3 covers 15 residues, taking in both the cysteine and the phenylalanine. Only the CDR3 DNA stays, 45 bases, in frame from base 1. Healthy HIV-negative adults with no recently reported acute infections or vaccinations were included as donors. All donors were Caucasian adults living in Nashville, Tennessee, USA. CD4+ T cells were enriched by magnetic negative selection; naive cells were then positively selected on CD45RA, and the negative fraction formed the memory subset. Blood was collected by leukapheresis, and PBMCs were isolated by Ficoll-Histopaque density gradient centrifugation and then cryopreserved in liquid nitrogen vapor phase. Analytical flow cytometry was used to check the purity and quantity of every magnetically sorted T cell population. Each sorted fraction had its genomic DNA isolated and then quantified by UV absorbance on a Nanodrop 2000c.

The sequence was collected from a man aged 25 to 40 in good health. The sample consisted of naive CD4+ T cells sorted from blood. What this sample's cell subset or site label stands for: CD45RA+ positively selected. The sequence is built from TRBV7-2 and TRBJ2-3; the central 8 bases match TRBD2. The nucleotides are TGTGCCAGCAGCTTGGACGGCCGGGAGGGGGATACGCAGTATTTT. Translated, this is CASSLDGREGDTQYF.